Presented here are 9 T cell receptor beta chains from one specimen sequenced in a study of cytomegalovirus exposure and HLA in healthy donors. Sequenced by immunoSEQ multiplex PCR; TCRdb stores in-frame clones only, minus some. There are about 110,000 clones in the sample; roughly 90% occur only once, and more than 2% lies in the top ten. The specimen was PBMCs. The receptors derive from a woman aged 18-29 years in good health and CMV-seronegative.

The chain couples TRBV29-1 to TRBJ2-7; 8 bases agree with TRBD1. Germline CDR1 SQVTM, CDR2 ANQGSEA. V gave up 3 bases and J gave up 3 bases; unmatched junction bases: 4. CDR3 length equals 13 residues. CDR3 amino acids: CSVETGEFYEQYF. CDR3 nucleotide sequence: TGCAGCGTTGAGACAGGGGAATTCTACGAGCAGTACTTC.

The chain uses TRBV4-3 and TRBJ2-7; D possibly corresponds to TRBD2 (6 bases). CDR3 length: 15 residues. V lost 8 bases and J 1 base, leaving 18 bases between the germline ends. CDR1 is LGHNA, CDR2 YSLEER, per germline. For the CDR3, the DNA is TGCGCCAGCCAACTCAGGCGGGGCCTGTCCTACGAGCAGTACTTC. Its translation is CASQLRRGLSYEQYF.

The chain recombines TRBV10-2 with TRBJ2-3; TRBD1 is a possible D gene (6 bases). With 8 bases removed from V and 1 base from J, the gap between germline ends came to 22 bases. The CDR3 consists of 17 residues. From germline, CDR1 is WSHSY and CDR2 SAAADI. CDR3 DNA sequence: TGCGCCAGCCATGGACAGACCCCGGGTATCCGCACAGATACGCAGTATTTT. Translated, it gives CASHGQTPGIRTDTQYF.

The CDR3 reads CASSLAFRTANTEAFF. Here the CDR3 DNA reads TGCGCCAGCAGCTTGGCCTTTCGGACAGCTAACACTGAAGCTTTCTTT. The J gene is TRBJ1-1, the V gene TRBV5-1; D is perhaps TRBD1 (6 bases). The ends were cut back, 0 bases at V and 2 bases at J, with 14 bases in the middle. This CDR3 comprises 16 residues. Germline CDR1 is SGHRS and CDR2 is YFSETQ. The full variable domain, its missing parts supplied by reference TRBV5-1 and TRBJ1-1, is KAGVTQTPRYLIKTRGQQVTLSCSPISGHRSVSWYQQTPGQGLQFLFEYFSETQRNKGNFPGRFSGRQFSNSRSEMNVSTLELGDSALYLCASSLAFRTANTEAFFGQGTRLTVV.

CDR3 residues: CASSPLGELFF. The CDR3 DNA reads as TGTGCCAGCAGCCCCCTTGGGGAGCTGTTTTTT. The chain carries TRBV7-2 and TRBJ2-2, with D uncertain. This CDR3 is built from 11 residues. Germline lookup yields CDR1 SGHTA and CDR2 FQGNSA. The V end was cut by 5 bases, the J end by 8 bases, with 6 bases between.

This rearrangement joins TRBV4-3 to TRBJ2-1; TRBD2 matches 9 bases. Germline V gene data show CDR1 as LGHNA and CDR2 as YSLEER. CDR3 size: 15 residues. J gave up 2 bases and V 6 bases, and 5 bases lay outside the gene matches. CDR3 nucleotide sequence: TGCGCCAGCAGATTAGCTAGCGGGACCTACAATGAGCAGTTCTTC. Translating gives CASRLASGTYNEQFF.

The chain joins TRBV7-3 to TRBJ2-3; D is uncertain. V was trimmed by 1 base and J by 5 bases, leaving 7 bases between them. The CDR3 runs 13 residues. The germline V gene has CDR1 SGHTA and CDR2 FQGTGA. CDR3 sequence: CASSLMYRDTQYF. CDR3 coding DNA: TGTGCCAGCAGCTTAATGTATCGAGATACGCAGTATTTT.

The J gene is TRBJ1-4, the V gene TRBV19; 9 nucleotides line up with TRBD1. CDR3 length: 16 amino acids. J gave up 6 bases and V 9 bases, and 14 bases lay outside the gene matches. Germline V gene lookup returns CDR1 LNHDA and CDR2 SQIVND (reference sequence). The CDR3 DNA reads TGTGCCAGACACCCCGGATACAGGGGGCTGGATGAAAAACTGTTTTTT. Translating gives CARHPGYRGLDEKLFF.

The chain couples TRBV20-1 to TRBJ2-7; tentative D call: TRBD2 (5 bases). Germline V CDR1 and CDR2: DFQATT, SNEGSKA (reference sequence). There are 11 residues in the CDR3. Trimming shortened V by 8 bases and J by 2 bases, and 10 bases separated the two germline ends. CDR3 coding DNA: TGCAGTTCAGCGGATACCTACGAGCAGTACTTC. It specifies CSSADTYEQYF.